Below, 17 T cell receptor beta chains from the same sample are listed, as sequenced in a study of CD8 T cells in ankylosing spondylitis (dated by TCRdb to about 2017). The library was built by means of 5' RACE. The sequencing machine was an Illumina HiSeq 2500. TCRdb took the public reads, trimmed them with fastp at Q25, ran MiXCR for clone calling and kept in-frame beta chains. Rows are unified per CDR3 protein, each entry keeping the most common DNA and genes. The sample data list more than 60,000 distinct CDR3 sequences, and 6.2% of these were observed just once. The ten largest account for under 6% of the sample. Sequencing used synovial fluid, either unsorted or a sorted T cell fraction (not recorded which). The origin of the receptors is a male donor with ankylosing spondylitis.

A few counts support this clonotype. The gene calls are TRBV11-3 and TRBJ2-3; tentatively, D is TRBD1 (5 bases). The CDR3 loop spans 15 amino acids. Germline V gene data show CDR1 as SGHNT and CDR2 as YENEEA. V was pared by 11 bases and J by 0 bases, with 18 bases between. CDR3 nucleotide sequence: TGTGCCTCCCAAGGACACCGACGGAGCACAGATACGCAGTATTTT. Amino acid sequence: CASQGHRRSTDTQYF.

The sample holds a few counts of this clonotype. This sequence joins TRBV27 and TRBJ1-1; 7 bases are shared with TRBD1. Germline values: CDR1 MNHEY, CDR2 SMNVEV (reference sequence). The CDR3 contains 15 residues. The V gene end was trimmed by 7 bases and the J gene end by 9 bases; junction bases not matched to a gene: 17. The CDR3 sequence is CASTPFRDSSNQAFF. CDR3 in DNA: TGTGCCAGCACTCCGTTCCGGGACAGTTCTAATCAAGCTTTCTTT.

This clonotype was seen ten or more times. This chain joins TRBV7-6 and TRBJ1-3, with 8 bases aligning to TRBD1. V shed 0 bases, J shed 3 bases, and the junction held 7 bases outside the gene matches. Germline V CDR1 and CDR2: SGHVS, FNYEAQ. The CDR3 extends over 17 amino acids. The CDR3 DNA sequence: TGTGCCAGCAGCTTAGCGCCCGGGACAGGATTTGGAAACACCATATATTTT. It yields the protein CASSLAPGTGFGNTIYF.

This clonotype was picked up many times. This chain joins TRBV15 and TRBJ1-2, with D possibly being TRBD1 (5 bases). This CDR3 spans 14 amino acids. CDR1 and CDR2 (germline): LNHNV, YYDKDF (reference sequence). V was cut by 1 base and J by 3 bases, with 9 bases left in between. The CDR3 sequence: CATSRAGGDYGYTF. The CDR3 bases are TGTGCCACCAGCAGAGCGGGAGGGGACTATGGCTACACCTTC. Looking up the rest from reference TRBV15 and TRBJ1-2 gives the full variable domain: DAMVIQNPRYQVTQFGKPVTLSCSQTLNHNVMYWYQQKSSQAPKLLFHYYDKDFNNEADTPDNFQSRRPNTSFCFLDIRSPGLGDTAMYLCATSRAGGDYGYTFGSGTRLTVV.

CDR3 protein: CASSLGTILMGEQYF. In DNA, the CDR3 is TGTGCCAGCAGCCTAGGGACTATCCTCATGGGCGAGCAGTACTTC. The chain has TRBV7-6 and TRBJ2-7, with 7 positions matching TRBD2. CDR1 SGHVS and CDR2 FNYEAQ come from the germline V gene. The CDR3 is made up of 15 amino acids. V lost 5 bases and J lost 6; bases outside the gene matches: 13.

This clonotype was seen at least ten times. J is TRBJ2-7 and V is TRBV6-2 or TRBV6-3; tentatively, D is TRBD1 (6 bases). Deletions cut 6 bases from V and 3 bases from J, with 12 bases between. From germline, CDR1 is MNHEY and CDR2 SVGEGT. CDR3 length equals 13 residues. The CDR3 here is CASRGGQLYEQYF. In DNA form, the CDR3 reads TGTGCCAGCAGGGGTGGACAGCTCTACGAGCAGTACTTC.

This clonotype was observed a handful of times. The CDR3 loop reads CAWSRAGYETQYF. The DNA of the CDR3 is TGTGCCTGGAGTAGGGCAGGGTACGAGACCCAGTACTTC. The chain employs TRBV30 and TRBJ2-5, with TRBD1 as a possible D gene (5 bases). Germline CDR1 is GTSNPN and CDR2 is SVGIG (reference sequence). The germline V and J ends were trimmed by 2 bases and 5 bases, with 12 bases remaining between them. The length of the CDR3 is 13 residues.

This clonotype appeared many times. The chain couples TRBV30 to TRBJ2-5, with D possibly being TRBD1 (6 bases). The CDR3 spans 15 residues. CDR1 GTSNPN and CDR2 SVGIG come from the germline V gene (reference sequence). Deletions cut 0 bases from V and 4 bases from J, with 15 bases between. The CDR3 is CAWSVGGSFAETQYF. In DNA, the CDR3 is TGTGCCTGGAGTGTAGGGGGTAGCTTTGCAGAGACCCAGTACTTC.

V usage is TRBV6-1 and J usage is TRBJ2-1; 8 bases match TRBD1. Trimming cost V 4 bases and J 9 bases; bases outside gene matches: 8. This CDR3 is built from 14 residues. The V gene's germline CDR1 is MNHNS and CDR2 SASEGT. CDR3 in DNA: TGTGCCAGCAGTGTAGACAGGGGTTCGGGTGAGCAGTTCTTC. As protein: CASSVDRGSGEQFF.

This clonotype has a handful of counts. This chain joins TRBV28 and TRBJ1-5, with 7 bases matching TRBD1. The CDR3 has 13 residues. V lost 10 bases, J lost 5 bases, and 8 bases stayed unmatched. The V gene's germline CDR1 is MDHEN and CDR2 SYDVKM. DNA of the CDR3: TGTGCCATCTCTGGACAGGTTGATCAGCCCCAGCATTTT. Translating it yields CAISGQVDQPQHF.

This clonotype was seen ten or more times. One end of the junction is discordant with germline, which a read error may explain. The chain is built from TRBV20-1 and TRBJ2-1, with 8 bases fitting TRBD2. The CDR3 totals 14 residues. Germline V gene data show CDR1 as DFQATT and CDR2 as SNEGSKA (reference sequence). The chain's CDR3 is CSARAQREWGGENF. The CDR3 bases are TGCAGTGCTAGGGCCCAGCGGGAGTGGGGCGGGGAAAACTTC.

This clonotype was detected a few times. This chain joins TRBV18 and TRBJ1-1; 8 bases agree with TRBD1. CDR1 KGHSH and CDR2 LQKENI come from the germline V gene. The J segment lost 5 bases and the V segment lost 5 bases, leaving 10 bases of the junction unmatched. The CDR3 totals 15 residues. The chain's CDR3 is CASSLAGGSGTEAFF. Written as DNA, the CDR3 is TGTGCCAGCTCATTAGCAGGGGGCTCGGGGACTGAAGCTTTCTTT.

This clonotype has ten or more counts. The chain links TRBV2 to TRBJ2-1; the D gene is possibly TRBD2 (5 bases). In germline, CDR1 is SNHLY, CDR2 FYNNEI. CDR3 size: 16 residues. The V end was cut by 5 bases, the J end by 3 bases, with 17 bases between. CDR3 sequence reads: CASSPRLALYYNEQFF. The CDR3 DNA sequence: TGTGCCAGCAGTCCCCGTCTAGCCCTCTACTACAATGAGCAGTTCTTC. Combining the CDR3 with reference TRBV2 and TRBJ2-1 gives the whole variable domain EPEVTQTPSHQVTQMGQEVILRCVPISNHLYFYWYRQILGQKVEFLVSFYNNEISEKSEIFDDQFSVERPDGSNFTLKIRSTKLEDSAMYFCASSPRLALYYNEQFFGPGTRLTVL.

This clonotype occurred many times. The chain uses TRBV7-9 and TRBJ2-2; a possible D gene is TRBD1 (5 bases). Germline CDR1 is SEHNR and CDR2 is FQNEAQ (reference sequence). This CDR3 contains 14 residues. Trimming took 5 bases from V and 6 from J, leaving 13 bases between them. This CDR3 is CASSPPTESGELFF. CDR3 in DNA: TGTGCCAGCAGCCCCCCGACAGAGTCCGGGGAGCTGTTTTTT.

The V and J genes are TRBV15 and TRBJ1-1, with 9 bases fitting TRBD1. The germline V gene encodes CDR1 LNHNV and CDR2 YYDKDF (reference sequence). The CDR3 runs to 15 residues. J lost 5 bases, V lost 3 bases, and 7 bases had no gene match. DNA for the CDR3: TGTGCCACCAGCAGCAATACAGGGGGCTGGACTGAAGCTTTCTTT. Translated, it gives CATSSNTGGWTEAFF. The variable domain in full, with the rest retrieved from reference TRBV15 and TRBJ1-1, is DAMVIQNPRYQVTQFGKPVTLSCSQTLNHNVMYWYQQKSSQAPKLLFHYYDKDFNNEADTPDNFQSRRPNTSFCFLDIRSPGLGDTAMYLCATSSNTGGWTEAFFGQGTRLTVV.

This clonotype was seen many times. The chain has TRBV3-1 and TRBJ2-2, with 10 bases identical to TRBD2. The CDR3 length is 14 residues. J was trimmed by 4 bases and V by 8 bases; bases with no gene match: 4. Germline-derived CDR1 and CDR2 are LGHDT and YNNKEL (reference sequence). The CDR3 nucleotides are TGTGCCAGCTTAGCGGGAGGAGGCACCGGGGAGCTGTTTTTT. Amino acid sequence: CASLAGGGTGELFF.

The gene calls are TRBV4-3 and TRBJ1-1; D is possibly TRBD1 (5 bases). V was clipped by 0 bases and J by 3 bases, with 14 bases between them. This CDR3 has 16 amino acids. The germline V gene encodes CDR1 LGHNA and CDR2 YSLEER. The CDR3 loop reads CASSQEGRGQDTEAFF. The CDR3, as DNA: TGCGCCAGCAGCCAAGAGGGAAGGGGCCAGGACACTGAAGCTTTCTTT.